This is a list of T cell receptor beta chains from one sample in a study of Graves' ophthalmopathy and Graves' hyperthyroidism. MiXCR, applied by TCRdb to the multiplex PCR reads, yields one record per CDR3 protein. Here the sample spans 600,000 to 650,000 distinct CDR3 sequences, about 24% being singletons. The sequencing sample was made of peripheral blood. The receptors shown here come from a woman aged 18-35 years with stable Graves' hyperthyroidism. Some clones in this sample may be carry-over from other donors' samples. The CDR3 runs from the conserved cysteine through the conserved F or W. The D gene is left open where the match is weak. Clone size appears in some rows only: once, few, many, or a class for an expanded clone.

clone_size j_call d_call v_call cdr3_nt cdr3_aa
many TRBJ1-2 TRBD1 TRBV20-1 TGCAGTGCTCCAGCTGGCGCTACAGGGGTTAGCGGCTATGGCTACACCTTC CSAPAGATGVSGYGYTF
. TRBJ1-2 . TRBV7-8 TGTGCCAGCAGCTTAATATCAACAGGGACCCCCTATGGCTACACCTTC CASSLISTGTPYGYTF
many TRBJ2-7 TRBD1 TRBV11-1 TGTGCCAGCAGCTCCTCCTCACAGGGGGCCCTCTACGAGCAGTACTTC CASSSSSQGALYEQYF
many TRBJ1-1 TRBD1 TRBV6-1 TGTGCCAGCAGTGAATTGGGGACAGTCATGAACACTGAAGCTTTCTTT CASSELGTVMNTEAFF
many TRBJ1-1 TRBD1 TRBV29-1 TGCAGCACTTATGGGACAGGGGCGAACACTGAAGCTTTCTTT CSTYGTGANTEAFF
many TRBJ2-7 . TRBV5-1 TGCGCCAGCAGCCCGGACGGGACCGGAGCCTACGAGCAGTACTTC CASSPDGTGAYEQYF
. TRBJ1-6 TRBD1 TRBV18 TGTGCCAGCTCACCATCCGACAGGGGAAATTCTAATTCACCCCTCCACTTT CASSPSDRGNSNSPLHF
many TRBJ2-2 TRBD2 TRBV2 TGTGCCAGCAGTGAACTGGCGGGAGGGCCAATTTCCGGGGAGCTGTTTTTT CASSELAGGPISGELFF
many TRBJ1-5 . TRBV27 TGTGCCAGCAGTTTAACTTGGAATCAGCCCCAGCATTTT CASSLTWNQPQHF
. TRBJ1-1 . TRBV20-1 TGCAGTGTTATCGACGATAATGACACTGAAGCTTTCTTT CSVIDDNDTEAFF
many TRBJ2-7 TRBD2 TRBV6-2/TRBV6-3 TGTGCCAGCAGATCGACTAGCGGGAGTTTCCCCGAGCAGTACTTC CASRSTSGSFPEQYF
few TRBJ1-3 . TRBV6-1 TGTGCCAGCAGTGAGATCCTCATGAGCTCTGGAAACACCATATATTTT CASSEILMSSGNTIYF
. TRBJ1-2 . TRBV4-1 TGCGCCAGCAGCCAAGAGGAGGGGGACTACTATGGCTACACCTTC CASSQEEGDYYGYTF
many TRBJ2-5 TRBD2 TRBV20-1 TGCAGTGCTAGGACTAGCGGAGAGACCCAGTACTTC CSARTSGETQYF
many TRBJ1-5 . TRBV6-2/TRBV6-3 TGTGCCAGCAGTATCGACCGTTACAATCAGCCCCAGCATTTT CASSIDRYNQPQHF
few TRBJ2-2 TRBD1 TRBV7-3 TGTGCCAGCAGAGGGGGGACAGGGGACACCGGGGAGCTGTTTTTT CASRGGTGDTGELFF
. TRBJ2-5 . TRBV5-1 TGCGCCAGCGTGAAGGAGGGCTCGGAGACCCAGTACTTC CASVKEGSETQYF
many TRBJ2-2 . TRBV6-5 TGTGCCAGCAGTTACTCGACCCATACCGGGGAGCTGTTTTTT CASSYSTHTGELFF
few TRBJ1-1 . TRBV13 TGTGCCAGCAGCTTAGGCCTAGGCGAAACTGAAGCTTTCTTT CASSLGLGETEAFF
. TRBJ1-2 TRBD1 TRBV6-1 TGTGCCAGCAGTGACTTAGTGGACAGGGCTTATGGCTACACCTTC CASSDLVDRAYGYTF
many TRBJ2-7 TRBD2 TRBV28 TGTGCCAGCAGTTTATTGGGGACTAGCGCCAGTGAGCAGTACTTC CASSLLGTSASEQYF
many TRBJ2-7 . TRBV5-1 TGCGCCAGCAGCCATTCTATCCGGGACAACTCCTACGAGCAGTACTTC CASSHSIRDNSYEQYF
many TRBJ1-5 . TRBV7-2 TGTGCCAGCAGCTTAGCAACCGACCAATGGCCCCAGCATTTT CASSLATDQWPQHF
once TRBJ1-6 TRBD1 TRBV18 TGTGCCAGCTCACCCTTGGTCTTACAGGGGGCACATAATTCACCCCTCCACTTT CASSPLVLQGAHNSPLHF
many TRBJ1-3 . TRBV12-3/TRBV12-4 TGTGCCAGCAGTCCGTCCCTCCAGACCTCTGGAAACACCATATATTTT CASSPSLQTSGNTIYF
. TRBJ2-7 . TRBV20-1 TGCAGTTCCATAGACCGGGACACCAGCTACGAGCAGTACTTC CSSIDRDTSYEQYF
. TRBJ1-1 . TRBV15 TGTGCCACCAGCAGAGGCACAGGATCTTTACCTTTCTTT CATSRGTGSLPFF
. TRBJ1-2 . TRBV24-1 TGTGCCACCACAGACACGGCGGGAAGCTACACCTTC CATTDTAGSYTF